The rows below give T cell receptor beta chains drawn from one sample of a study of T cell responses to AZD1222 COVID-19 vaccine. Repertoires were generated with immunoSEQ multiplex PCR, while TCRdb's copy carries only in-frame clones and drops some. Here the sample spans roughly 150,000 clones, 90% being singletons. Specimen: peripheral blood, collected on day 0 of AZD1222 vaccination. Every receptor here comes from an adult in good health. CDR3s include the opening cysteine and the closing phenylalanine or tryptophan. The order of the fields is clone size, V gene, J gene, D gene, CDR3 protein, CDR3 DNA. A D gene is named only where the DNA matches it firmly. Where a row states a size, it is once, few, many or the class of an expanded clone; other rows omit it.

size: -
V: TRBV3-1/TRBV3-2
J: TRBJ2-2
D: TRBD2
CDR3: CASSQPAGGPGELFF
DNA: TGTGCCAGCAGCCAACCAGCGGGAGGCCCCGGGGAGCTGTTTTTT

size: -
V: TRBV24-1
J: TRBJ2-7
D: -
CDR3: CATSTGGTSYEQYF
DNA: TGTGCCACCAGTACAGGCGGGACCTCCTACGAGCAGTACTTC

size: -
V: TRBV6-1
J: TRBJ1-5
D: -
CDR3: CASSEAGTGSGQPQHF
DNA: TGTGCCAGCAGTGAAGCGGGAACAGGGTCGGGGCAGCCCCAGCATTTT

size: -
V: TRBV5-1
J: TRBJ1-2
D: -
CDR3: CASSFSGESYGYTF
DNA: TGCGCCAGCAGCTTTTCGGGGGAATCCTATGGCTACACCTTC

size: -
V: TRBV20-1
J: TRBJ2-1
D: TRBD2
CDR3: CSASWGSGRSEQFF
DNA: TGCAGTGCTAGTTGGGGTAGCGGGAGGTCCGAGCAGTTCTTC

size: -
V: TRBV4-2
J: TRBJ2-2
D: TRBD2
CDR3: CASELAESTGELFF
DNA: TGTGCCAGCGAACTAGCGGAGAGCACCGGGGAGCTGTTTTTT

size: -
V: TRBV7-9
J: TRBJ1-2
D: -
CDR3: CASSSLSYGYTF
DNA: TGTGCCAGCAGCTCCCTGAGCTATGGCTACACCTTC

size: -
V: TRBV3-1/TRBV3-2
J: TRBJ2-3
D: TRBD1
CDR3: CASSQRQGSTDTQYF
DNA: TGTGCCAGCAGCCAAAGACAGGGATCCACAGATACGCAGTATTTT

size: -
V: TRBV6-6
J: TRBJ1-1
D: -
CDR3: CASRVGTGNTEAFF
DNA: TGTGCCAGCAGGGTCGGTACAGGGAACACTGAAGCTTTCTTT

size: -
V: TRBV14
J: TRBJ2-1
D: -
CDR3: CASSQVGRNEQFF
DNA: TGTGCCAGCAGCCAAGTCGGGAGAAATGAGCAGTTCTTC

size: -
V: TRBV6-4
J: TRBJ2-3
D: TRBD2
CDR3: CASSGTSGTDTQYF
DNA: TGTGCCAGCAGTGGGACTAGCGGGACAGATACGCAGTATTTT

size: -
V: TRBV5-4
J: TRBJ2-3
D: TRBD2
CDR3: CASSQLAGGPGTDTQYF
DNA: TGTGCCAGCAGCCAACTAGCGGGAGGGCCAGGCACAGATACGCAGTATTTT

size: -
V: TRBV19
J: TRBJ2-1
D: -
CDR3: CASSMGYYNEQFF
DNA: TGTGCCAGTAGTATGGGTTACTACAATGAGCAGTTCTTC

size: once
V: TRBV30
J: TRBJ1-5
D: -
CDR3: CAWSVRMNQPQHF
DNA: TGTGCCTGGAGTGTGCGCATGAATCAGCCCCAGCATTTT

size: -
V: TRBV28
J: TRBJ1-1
D: -
CDR3: CASSAYREVDTEAFF
DNA: TGTGCCAGCAGTGCCTACAGGGAAGTGGACACTGAAGCTTTCTTT

size: -
V: TRBV4-1
J: TRBJ2-6
D: TRBD1
CDR3: CASSPKGTGSSGANVLTF
DNA: TGCGCCAGCAGCCCAAAAGGGACAGGAAGCTCTGGGGCCAACGTCCTGACTTTC

size: once
V: TRBV7-6
J: TRBJ2-3
D: TRBD2
CDR3: CASSLRLAGGYTSTDTQYF
DNA: TGTGCCAGCAGCTTAAGACTAGCGGGAGGTTATACTAGCACAGATACGCAGTATTTT

size: once
V: TRBV4-1
J: TRBJ1-5
D: -
CDR3: CASSQIQLNQPQHF
DNA: TGCGCCAGCAGCCAAATCCAGCTTAATCAGCCCCAGCATTTT

size: -
V: TRBV28
J: TRBJ2-2
D: -
CDR3: CASSSWTGLERSGSSGTGELFF
DNA: TGTGCCAGCAGTTCCTGGACAGGGCTGGAGCGTAGCGGGAGTTCGGGCACCGGGGAGCTGTTTTTT

size: -
V: TRBV19
J: TRBJ1-5
D: -
CDR3: CASSQFQGQPQHF
DNA: TGTGCCAGTAGTCAATTTCAGGGGCAGCCCCAGCATTTT

size: -
V: TRBV10-3
J: TRBJ1-6
D: -
CDR3: CAISQGEGGGNSPLHF
DNA: TGTGCCATCAGCCAAGGGGAGGGAGGCGGTAATTCACCCCTCCACTTT

size: -
V: TRBV6-2/TRBV6-3
J: TRBJ2-2
D: TRBD2
CDR3: CASSYSGLGHTGELFF
DNA: TGTGCCAGCAGTTACTCCGGACTAGGTCACACCGGGGAGCTGTTTTTT

size: once
V: TRBV19
J: TRBJ2-2
D: -
CDR3: CASYQGLNTGELFF
DNA: TGTGCCAGTTACCAGGGACTGAACACCGGGGAGCTGTTTTTT